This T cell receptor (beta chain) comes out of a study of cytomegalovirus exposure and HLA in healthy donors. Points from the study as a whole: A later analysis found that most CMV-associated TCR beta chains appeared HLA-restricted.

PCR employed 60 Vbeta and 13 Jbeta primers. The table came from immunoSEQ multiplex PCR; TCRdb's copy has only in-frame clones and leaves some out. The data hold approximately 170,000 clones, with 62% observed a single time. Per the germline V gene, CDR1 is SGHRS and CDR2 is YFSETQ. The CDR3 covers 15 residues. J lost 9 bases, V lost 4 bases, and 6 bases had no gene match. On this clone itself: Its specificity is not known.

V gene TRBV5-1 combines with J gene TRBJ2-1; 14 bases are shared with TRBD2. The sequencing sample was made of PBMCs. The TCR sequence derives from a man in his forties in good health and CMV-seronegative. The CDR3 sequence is CASSLTSGGEGEQFF. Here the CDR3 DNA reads TGCGCCAGCAGCCTGACTAGCGGGGGGGAAGGTGAGCAGTTCTTC.